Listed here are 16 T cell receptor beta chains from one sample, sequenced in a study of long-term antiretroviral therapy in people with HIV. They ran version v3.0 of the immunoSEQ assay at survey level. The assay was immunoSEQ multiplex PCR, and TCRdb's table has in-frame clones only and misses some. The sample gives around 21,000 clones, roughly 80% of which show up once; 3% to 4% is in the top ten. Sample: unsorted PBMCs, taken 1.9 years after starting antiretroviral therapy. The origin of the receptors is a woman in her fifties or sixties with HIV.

The CDR3 DNA sequence: TGCGCCAGCAGCCAAGATCTCATGAGGCCCCATAATGAAAAACTGTTTTTT. It yields the protein CASSQDLMRPHNEKLFF. The rearrangement uses TRBV4-3 and TRBJ1-4; no definite D call. Trimming stripped 0 bases from V and 4 bases from J, with 15 bases between. Germline V gene sequence: CDR1 LGHNA, CDR2 YSLEER. CDR3 length equals 17 residues.

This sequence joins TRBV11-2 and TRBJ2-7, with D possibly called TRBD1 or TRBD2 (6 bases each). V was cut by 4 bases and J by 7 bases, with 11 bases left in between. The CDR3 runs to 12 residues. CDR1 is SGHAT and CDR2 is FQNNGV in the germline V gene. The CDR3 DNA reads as TGTGCCAGCAGCTCAAGAGGGGGGGAGCAGTACTTC. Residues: CASSSRGGEQYF.

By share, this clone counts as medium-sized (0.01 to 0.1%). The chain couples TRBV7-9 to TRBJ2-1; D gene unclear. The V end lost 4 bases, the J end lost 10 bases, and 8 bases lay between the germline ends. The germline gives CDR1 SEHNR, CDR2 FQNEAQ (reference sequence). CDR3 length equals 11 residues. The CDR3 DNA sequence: TGTGCCAGCAGCTCCACTCAAGAGCAGTTCTTC. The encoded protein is CASSSTQEQFF.

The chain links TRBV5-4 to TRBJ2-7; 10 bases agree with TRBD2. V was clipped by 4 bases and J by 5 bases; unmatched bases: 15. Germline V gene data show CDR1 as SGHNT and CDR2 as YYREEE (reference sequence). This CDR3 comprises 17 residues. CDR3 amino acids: CASSQQSGGATTNEQYF. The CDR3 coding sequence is TGTGCCAGCAGCCAACAAAGCGGGGGGGCCACAACGAACGAGCAGTACTTC.

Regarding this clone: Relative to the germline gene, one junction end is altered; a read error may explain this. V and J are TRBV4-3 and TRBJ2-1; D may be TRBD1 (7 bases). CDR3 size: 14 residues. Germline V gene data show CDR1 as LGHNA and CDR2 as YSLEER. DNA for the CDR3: TGCGCCAGCAGCCAAGAAGTTCGAGGGGGCGGGATTCTCTTC. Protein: CASSQEVRGGGILF.

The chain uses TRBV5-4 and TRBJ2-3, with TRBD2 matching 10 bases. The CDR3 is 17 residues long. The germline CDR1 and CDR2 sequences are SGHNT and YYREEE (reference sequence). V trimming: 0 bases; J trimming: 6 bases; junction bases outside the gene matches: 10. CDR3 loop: CASSLVSGGARGDTQYF. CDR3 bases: TGTGCCAGCAGCTTGGTCAGCGGGGGGGCGCGGGGTGATACGCAGTATTTT.

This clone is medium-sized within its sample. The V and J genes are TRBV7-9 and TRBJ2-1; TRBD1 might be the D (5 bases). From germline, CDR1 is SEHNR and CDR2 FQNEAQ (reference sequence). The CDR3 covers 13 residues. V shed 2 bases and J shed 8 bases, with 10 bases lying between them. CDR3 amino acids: CASSLFQGDEQFF. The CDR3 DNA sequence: TGTGCCAGCAGCTTATTCCAGGGCGATGAGCAGTTCTTC.

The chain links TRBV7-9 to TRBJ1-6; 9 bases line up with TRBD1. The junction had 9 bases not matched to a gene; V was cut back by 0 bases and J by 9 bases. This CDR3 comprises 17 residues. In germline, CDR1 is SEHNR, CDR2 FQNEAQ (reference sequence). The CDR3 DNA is TGTGCCAGCAGCTTAGCAGGGGACAGGGTAGAAATTTCACCCCTCCACTTT. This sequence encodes CASSLAGDRVEISPLHF. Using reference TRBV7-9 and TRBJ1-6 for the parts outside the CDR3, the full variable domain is DTGVSQNPRHKITKRGQNVTFRCDPISEHNRLYWYRQTLGQGPEFLTYFQNEAQLEKSRLLSDRFSAERPKGSFSTLEIQRTEQGDSAMYLCASSLAGDRVEISPLHFGNGTRLTVT.

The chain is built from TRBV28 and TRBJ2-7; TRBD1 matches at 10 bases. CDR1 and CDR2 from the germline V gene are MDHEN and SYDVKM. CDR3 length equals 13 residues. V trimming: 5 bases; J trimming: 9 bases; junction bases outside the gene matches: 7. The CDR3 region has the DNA TGTGCCAGCAGTCCGACAGGGGGCAGGGGGCAGTACTTC. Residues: CASSPTGGRGQYF.

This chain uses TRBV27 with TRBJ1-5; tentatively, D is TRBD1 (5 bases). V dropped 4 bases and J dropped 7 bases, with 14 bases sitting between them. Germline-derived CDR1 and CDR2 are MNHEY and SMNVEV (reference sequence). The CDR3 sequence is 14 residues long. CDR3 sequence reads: CASSSYRSGQPQHF. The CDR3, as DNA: TGTGCCAGCAGTTCCTACAGGTCCGGGCAGCCCCAGCATTTT.

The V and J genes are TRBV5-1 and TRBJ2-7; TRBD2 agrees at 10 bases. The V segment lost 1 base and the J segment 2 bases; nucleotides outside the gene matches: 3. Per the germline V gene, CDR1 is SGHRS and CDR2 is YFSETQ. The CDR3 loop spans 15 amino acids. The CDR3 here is CASSLTSGDPYEQYF. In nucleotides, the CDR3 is TGCGCCAGCAGCTTGACTAGCGGGGACCCCTACGAGCAGTACTTC. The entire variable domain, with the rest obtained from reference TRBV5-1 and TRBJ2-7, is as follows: KAGVTQTPRYLIKTRGQQVTLSCSPISGHRSVSWYQQTPGQGLQFLFEYFSETQRNKGNFPGRFSGRQFSNSRSEMNVSTLELGDSALYLCASSLTSGDPYEQYFGPGTRLTVT.

DNA of the CDR3: TGTGCCAGCAGCCCAACGACAGGGGCAAATGAAAAACTGTTTTTT. Its protein product is CASSPTTGANEKLFF. The chain has TRBV2 and TRBJ1-4; 8 positions match TRBD1. Trimming took 6 bases from V and 5 from J; bases not matched to a gene: 8. Germline V gene lookup returns CDR1 SNHLY and CDR2 FYNNEI. This CDR3 has 15 amino acids.

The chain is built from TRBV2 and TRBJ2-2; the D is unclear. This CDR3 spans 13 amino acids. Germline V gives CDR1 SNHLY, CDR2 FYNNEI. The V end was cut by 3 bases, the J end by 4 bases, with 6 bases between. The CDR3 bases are TGTGCCAGCAGTGACTCGATCACCGGGGAGCTGTTTTTT. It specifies CASSDSITGELFF. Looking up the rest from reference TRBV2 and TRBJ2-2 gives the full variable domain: EPEVTQTPSHQVTQMGQEVILRCVPISNHLYFYWYRQILGQKVEFLVSFYNNEISEKSEIFDDQFSVERPDGSNFTLKIRSTKLEDSAMYFCASSDSITGELFFGEGSRLTVL.

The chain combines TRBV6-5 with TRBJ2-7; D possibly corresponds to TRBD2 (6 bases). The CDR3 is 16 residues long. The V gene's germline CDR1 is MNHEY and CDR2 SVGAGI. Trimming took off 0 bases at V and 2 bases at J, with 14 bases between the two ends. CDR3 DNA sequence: TGTGCCAGCAGTTACTCCTGGAGGGAGGTCCCCTACGAGCAGTACTTC. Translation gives CASSYSWREVPYEQYF.

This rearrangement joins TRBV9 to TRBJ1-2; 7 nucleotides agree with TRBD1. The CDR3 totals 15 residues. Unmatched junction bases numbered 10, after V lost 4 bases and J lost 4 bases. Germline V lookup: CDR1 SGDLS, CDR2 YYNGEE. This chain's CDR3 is CASSPGTEHIYGYTF. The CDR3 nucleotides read TGTGCCAGCAGCCCGGGGACAGAACACATCTATGGCTACACCTTC.

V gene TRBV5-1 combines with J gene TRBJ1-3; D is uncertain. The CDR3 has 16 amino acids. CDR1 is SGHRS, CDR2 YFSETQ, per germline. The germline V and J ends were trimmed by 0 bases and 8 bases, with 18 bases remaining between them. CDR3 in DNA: TGCGCCAGCAGCTTGGGGGCAGGTGATAACCGGGACACCATATATTTT. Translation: CASSLGAGDNRDTIYF.